The 26 T cell receptor beta chains reported below all come from one sample, sequenced in a study of T cell clonality in common variable immunodeficiency. Using immunoSEQ multiplex PCR, the repertoire was profiled, and TCRdb retains in-frame clones only, with some absent. The sample has tens of thousands of clones, none seen only once. Specimen: peripheral blood mononuclear cells. The receptors come from a person aged 18 to 70 in good health.

Ten or more counts support this clone. The read halts 3 residues ahead of the CDR3 end, with the missing end drawn from the germline J gene. This chain uses TRBV6-1 with TRBJ1-2; D call uncertain. V lost 1 base and J lost 2, with 5 bases in between. Germline V gene lookup returns CDR1 MNHNS and CDR2 SASEGT. This CDR3 is built from 13 residues. This CDR3 is CASSEGGNYGYTF. The CDR3 DNA, read in part, is TGTGCCAGCAGTGAAGGAGGGAACTATGGC.

This clone was found many times. The missing CDR3 end, 3 residues past where the read stops, is filled in from the germline J gene. The chain uses TRBV20-1 and TRBJ2-1; 10 positions match TRBD2. From germline, CDR1 is DFQATT and CDR2 SNEGSKA (reference sequence). V lost 3 bases, J lost 7 bases, and 15 bases stayed unmatched. This CDR3 spans 17 amino acids. CDR3: CSASDLAGAWGGNEQFF. Incomplete CDR3 DNA: TGCAGTGCTAGTGACCTAGCGGGGGCCTGGGGGGGGAATGAG.

This clone was counted ten times or more. Sequencing ends 3 residues short of the CDR3 end; the germline J gene provides the rest. The chain employs TRBV12-3 or TRBV12-4 and TRBJ1-1; TRBD1 is a possible D gene (6 bases). The CDR3 is 13 amino acids. V was shortened by 4 bases and J by 1 base, with 7 bases between the two germline ends. The CDR3 sequence: CASSSTGNTEAFF. CDR3 DNA, as far as it was read: TGTGCCAGCAGTTCGACAGGGAACACTGAA.

This clone was observed at least ten times. The read terminates 3 residues ahead of where the CDR3 ends, so the germline J gene completes it. V and J are TRBV11-2 and TRBJ2-7; D unresolved. Trimming took 0 bases from V and 1 from J, leaving 10 bases between them. Per germline, CDR1 SGHAT and CDR2 FQNNGV. The CDR3 runs to 15 residues. CDR3 DNA (partial): TGTGCCAGCAGCTTAGACAGGAACCCATCCTACGAG. Protein product: CASSLDRNPSYE. The entire CDR3 sequence reads CASSLDRNPSYEQYF. The whole variable domain, filled in from reference TRBV11-2 and TRBJ2-7, reads EAGVAQSPRYKIIEKRQSVAFWCNPISGHATLYWYQQILGQGPKLLIQFQNNGVVDDSQLPKDRFSAERLKGVDSTLKIQPAKLEDSAVYLCASSLDRNPSYEQYFGPGTRLTVT.

This clone has at least ten counts. The sequence runs out 3 residues before the end of the CDR3; the remainder is reconstructed from the germline J gene. The rearrangement links TRBV2 to TRBJ2-1; maybe TRBD1 (5 bases). The CDR3 sequence is 12 residues long. Germline-derived CDR1 and CDR2 are SNHLY and FYNNEI. V was clipped by 4 bases and J by 8 bases, with 9 bases between them. CDR3 in amino acids: CASSGLGDEQFF. The DNA read from the CDR3 is TGTGCCAGCAGTGGTCTAGGGGATGAG.

The table lists this clone with many counts. The CDR3 is cut off 3 residues early in the read; its end comes from the germline J gene. The V and J genes are TRBV20-1 and TRBJ2-7, with D possibly being TRBD1 (5 bases). The V gene lost 5 bases and the J gene lost 3 bases, with 17 bases spanning the gap. The germline gives CDR1 DFQATT, CDR2 SNEGSKA (reference sequence). CDR3 length: 14 residues. The CDR3 loop reads CSAGFGQDIYEQYF. The part of the CDR3 DNA that was read is TGCAGTGCTGGCTTCGGACAAGATATCTACGAG.

In its sample, this clone was seen many times. The CDR3 goes on 3 residues after the read ends, and that part is filled in from the germline J gene. The chain has TRBV30 and TRBJ1-2, with D possibly being TRBD1 (6 bases). Germline lookup yields CDR1 GTSNPN and CDR2 SVGIG (reference sequence). The V end was cut by 0 bases, the J end by 6 bases, with 17 bases between. The CDR3 runs to 15 residues. The CDR3 loop is CAWSVLWRGGDGYTF. Partial CDR3 DNA: TGTGCCTGGAGTGTACTTTGGAGGGGGGGGGATGGC.

This clone was counted at least ten times. Coverage ceases 3 residues before the CDR3 finishes, and the germline J gene fills in the end. V gene TRBV5-1 combines with J gene TRBJ2-2, with 8 bases identical to TRBD1. V lost 4 bases to trimming and J lost 2 bases; unmatched junction nucleotides: 7. Germline assignment: CDR1 SGHRS and CDR2 YFSETQ. There are 16 residues in the CDR3. CDR3 amino acids: CASSHWDRTNTGELFF. The sequenced CDR3 bases are TGCGCCAGCAGCCACTGGGACAGGACTAACACCGGGGAG. The full variable domain, completed using reference TRBV5-1 and TRBJ2-2, is KAGVTQTPRYLIKTRGQQVTLSCSPISGHRSVSWYQQTPGQGLQFLFEYFSETQRNKGNFPGRFSGRQFSNSRSEMNVSTLELGDSALYLCASSHWDRTNTGELFFGEGSRLTVL.

This clone was counted at least ten times. The read terminates 3 residues ahead of where the CDR3 ends, so the germline J gene completes it. The chain uses TRBV19 and TRBJ1-1; TRBD1 is a possible D gene (5 bases). The CDR3 covers 14 residues. The germline V gene has CDR1 LNHDA and CDR2 SQIVND (reference sequence). Trimming pared 5 bases from V and 1 base from J, leaving 11 bases between. Incomplete CDR3 DNA: TGTGCCAGTAGTTCCCGGGGGAGGAACACTGAA. Translated: CASSSRGRNTE. The complete CDR3 protein is CASSSRGRNTEAFF.

This clone was detected ten times or more. Read coverage stops 3 residues before the CDR3 terminus; the germline J gene supplies the remainder. Other DNA sequences from this sample encode an identical CDR3 as well. V gene TRBV5-1 combines with J gene TRBJ1-3, with D perhaps TRBD1 (6 bases). Germline CDR1 SGHRS, CDR2 YFSETQ. CDR3 size: 15 residues. V was clipped by 4 bases and J by 0 bases, with 11 bases between them. CDR3: CASSLTGISGNTIYF. The part of the CDR3 DNA that was read is TGCGCCAGCAGCCTAACAGGGATCTCTGGAAACACC.

This clone was observed many times. Sequencing ends 3 residues short of the CDR3 end; the germline J gene provides the rest. The chain uses TRBV30 and TRBJ1-3, with TRBD1 as a possible D gene (6 bases). V was clipped by 0 bases and J by 0 bases, with 12 bases between them. Germline assignment: CDR1 GTSNPN and CDR2 SVGIG (reference sequence). The CDR3 is made up of 16 amino acids. The CDR3 region is CAWSVRGGSSGNTIYF. CDR3 DNA (partial): TGTGCCTGGAGTGTACGAGGGGGTTCCTCTGGAAACACC.

This clone was counted at least ten times. The read falls 3 residues short of the CDR3 end, and the missing part is taken from the germline J gene. The V and J genes are TRBV20-1 and TRBJ1-1, with TRBD1 matching 10 bases. The ends lost 4 bases at V and 0 bases at J; junction bases unmatched: 5. CDR3 length equals 15 residues. Germline CDR1 reads DFQATT; CDR2 reads SNEGSKA (reference sequence). CDR3 sequence: CSATDRGRLNTEAFF. CDR3 DNA (partial): TGCAGTGCTACTGACAGGGGGCGGCTGAACACTGAA.

This clone was counted at least ten times. The CDR3 extends 3 residues past the end of the read, so its final part is completed from the germline J gene. The V gene is TRBV7-9, the J gene TRBJ2-5, with D perhaps TRBD2 (5 bases). Germline V gene data show CDR1 as SEHNR and CDR2 as FQNEAQ (reference sequence). CDR3 length: 12 amino acids. Between the trimmed V and J ends, which lost 4 bases and 4 bases, there was a span of 7 bases. CDR3 bases read: TGTGCCAGCAGCTCCGCGGGAGAGACC. Its protein product is CASSSAGET. The complete CDR3 protein is CASSSAGETQYF.

This clone has at least ten counts. The CDR3 end lies 3 residues beyond the end of the read and is filled in from the germline J gene. This chain uses TRBV29-1 with TRBJ2-1; D not certain. V lost 5 bases to trimming and J lost 5 bases, with 7 bases between them. The CDR3 sequence is 11 residues long. Germline values: CDR1 SQVTM, CDR2 ANQGSEA. CDR3: CSVSRNNEQFF. The sequenced CDR3 bases are TGCAGCGTTTCCAGAAACAATGAG.

This clone was observed at least ten times. The read stops 3 residues short of the end of the CDR3; the missing end is completed from the germline J gene. V usage is TRBV19 and J usage is TRBJ1-1; D ambiguous. The V gene's germline CDR1 is LNHDA and CDR2 SQIVND (reference sequence). Trimming shortened V by 7 bases and J by 5 bases, and 14 bases separated the two germline ends. CDR3 length equals 13 residues. This chain's CDR3 is CASIYSLGTEAFF. CDR3 DNA, as far as it was read: TGTGCCAGTATTTATTCTTTAGGGACTGAA.

This clone was seen at least ten times. The observed sequence ends 3 residues before the CDR3 terminus, with the missing tail filled in from the germline J gene. V usage is TRBV20-1 and J usage is TRBJ2-5; D is perhaps TRBD1 (7 bases). The CDR3 is made up of 16 amino acids. V was trimmed by 1 base and J by 4 bases, leaving 19 bases between them. Germline assignment: CDR1 DFQATT and CDR2 SNEGSKA (reference sequence). CDR3 sequence reads: CSARGAGRQGGETQYF. CDR3 DNA, as far as it was read: TGCAGTGCTAGAGGTGCCGGTCGACAGGGAGGAGAGACC.

This clone came up many times. The read ends 3 residues early relative to the CDR3; the germline J gene fills the gap. The chain has TRBV29-1 and TRBJ1-2; D uncertain. Germline loops: CDR1 SQVTM, CDR2 ANQGSEA. The CDR3 spans 13 residues. Deletions cut 4 bases from V and 0 bases from J, with 9 bases between. The chain's CDR3 is CSVVKSANYGYTF. Partial CDR3 DNA: TGCAGCGTTGTTAAATCGGCTAACTATGGC.

This clone was seen ten or more times. Coverage ceases 3 residues before the CDR3 finishes, and the germline J gene fills in the end. The gene calls are TRBV18 and TRBJ2-3; unclear D gene. Germline assignment: CDR1 KGHSH and CDR2 LQKENI. Between the trimmed V and J ends, which lost 4 bases and 0 bases, there was a span of 8 bases. This CDR3 is built from 14 residues. The CDR3 loop reads CASSLGSSTDTQYF. The CDR3 bases that were read are TGTGCCAGCTCACTCGGGTCTAGCACAGATACG.

This clone was seen at least ten times. Read coverage stops 3 residues before the CDR3 terminus; the germline J gene supplies the remainder. This chain uses TRBV19 with TRBJ1-2, with TRBD1 matching 7 bases. This CDR3 has 17 amino acids. Trimming at V came to 3 bases and at J to 1 base, leaving 11 bases not matched to a gene. Germline assignment: CDR1 LNHDA and CDR2 SQIVND (reference sequence). The DNA read from the CDR3 is TGTGCCAGTAGTATTGGGACAGCGGTTTCCTATAACTATGGC. As protein: CASSIGTAVSYNYG. Given in full, the CDR3 is CASSIGTAVSYNYGYTF.

This clone appeared a few times. With the read ending 3 residues before the CDR3 end, the germline J gene is used to fill in that end. The rearrangement joins TRBV5-3 to TRBJ2-5; a possible D gene is TRBD1 (6 bases). TRBV5-3 is reported as an ORF; its role is uncertain. CDR3 size: 15 residues. V lost 1 base and J lost 5, with 15 bases in between. CDR3 loop: CARSLQQGRWETQYF. The sequenced CDR3 bases are TGTGCCAGAAGCTTGCAACAGGGTAGGTGGGAGACC.

This clone has ten or more counts. The CDR3 end falls 3 residues outside the read, so it is completed with the germline J gene. The chain links TRBV4-1 to TRBJ2-1; tentative D call: TRBD2 (5 bases). CDR3 length: 15 amino acids. CDR1 and CDR2 from the germline V gene are MGHRA and YSYEKL. The germline V and J ends were trimmed by 6 bases and 2 bases, with 14 bases remaining between them. The chain's CDR3 is CASSQQRTAYNEQFF. The CDR3 DNA, read in part, is TGCGCCAGCAGTCAACAGCGGACCGCCTACAATGAG.

This clone was detected ten times or more. The read ends 3 residues early relative to the CDR3; the germline J gene fills the gap. The chain recombines TRBV19 with TRBJ2-7, with 11 positions matching TRBD2. The CDR3 is 15 amino acids. CDR1 and CDR2 from the germline V gene are LNHDA and SQIVND (reference sequence). Trimming cost V 5 bases and J 4 bases; bases outside gene matches: 7. The CDR3 bases that were read are TGTGCCAGTAGTGCCCTAGCGGGAGGTTTGTACGAG. Amino acid sequence: CASSALAGGLYE. The full CDR3 sequence reads CASSALAGGLYEQYF.

This clone was picked up a small number of times. The read terminates 3 residues before the CDR3 end, so the remaining end is supplied by the germline J gene. The V gene is TRBV20-1, the J gene TRBJ2-7, with TRBD2 matching over 13 bases. The CDR3 has 14 amino acids. Germline CDR1 DFQATT, CDR2 SNEGSKA (reference sequence). V lost 5 bases, J lost 2 bases, and 3 bases stayed unmatched. The part of the CDR3 DNA that was read is TGCAGTGCTTCTACTAGCGGGAGGGCCTACGAG. It translates to CSASTSGRAYE. The whole CDR3 region reads CSASTSGRAYEQYF.

This clone was seen ten or more times. The CDR3 end is not reached by the read, which stops 3 residues before it; the germline J gene fills it in. The chain has TRBV7-8 and TRBJ1-2; 7 bases map to TRBD1. The trim removed 0 bases at V and 2 bases at J, leaving 3 bases unmatched. Germline assignment: CDR1 SGHVS and CDR2 FQNEAQ. The CDR3 contains 15 residues. The DNA read from the CDR3 is TGTGCCAGCAGCTTAGCCGGGACAGAGAACTATGGC. Protein sequence: CASSLAGTENYG. The full CDR3 is CASSLAGTENYGYTF.

The table lists this clone with many counts. Coverage ceases 3 residues before the CDR3 finishes, and the germline J gene fills in the end. This chain uses TRBV20-1 with TRBJ1-1; D call uncertain. The germline V gene encodes CDR1 DFQATT and CDR2 SNEGSKA (reference sequence). CDR3 size: 11 residues. The V and J ends lost 3 bases and 4 bases respectively, with 6 bases between them. The sequenced part of the CDR3 DNA is TGCAGTGCTAGCCGGGTCACTGAA. This codes for CSASRVTE. The full CDR3 protein is CSASRVTEAFF.

On this clone: The CDR3 is cut off 3 residues early in the read; its end comes from the germline J gene. The rearrangement joins TRBV19 to TRBJ1-3; D is possibly TRBD1 (5 bases). Germline V gene data show CDR1 as LNHDA and CDR2 as SQIVND (reference sequence). The V end lost 3 bases, the J end lost 0 bases, and 21 bases lay between the germline ends. The CDR3 runs to 19 residues. Partial CDR3 DNA: TGTGCCAGTAGTATTTTTGGTGAGGGGACTTCCATCTCTGGAAACACC. Translating it yields CASSIFGEGTSISGNT. Given in full, the CDR3 is CASSIFGEGTSISGNTIYF.